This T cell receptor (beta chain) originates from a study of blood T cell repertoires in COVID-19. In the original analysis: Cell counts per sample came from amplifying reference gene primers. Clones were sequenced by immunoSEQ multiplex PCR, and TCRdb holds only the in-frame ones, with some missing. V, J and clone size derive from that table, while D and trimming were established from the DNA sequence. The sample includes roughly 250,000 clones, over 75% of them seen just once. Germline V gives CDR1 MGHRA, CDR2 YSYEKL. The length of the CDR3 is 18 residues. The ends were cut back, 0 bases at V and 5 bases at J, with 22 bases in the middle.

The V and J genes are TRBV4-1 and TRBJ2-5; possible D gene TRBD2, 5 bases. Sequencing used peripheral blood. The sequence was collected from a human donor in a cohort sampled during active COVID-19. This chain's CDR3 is CASSQDALYSGSLETQYF. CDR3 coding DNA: TGCGCCAGCAGCCAAGATGCCCTCTACTCGGGGTCGCTGGAGACCCAGTACTTC.